This T cell receptor (beta chain) was captured in a study of blood T cell repertoires in COVID-19. Study information: Samples taken during acute and convalescent COVID-19 were collected in the United States, Italy and Spain. The analysed material was cDNA or gDNA that came from T cells, B-cell-depleted T cells, or PBMCs.

Germline values: CDR1 SQVTM, CDR2 ANQGSEA. The CDR3 loop spans 12 amino acids. With 8 bases clipped from V and 4 bases from J, the junction kept 5 bases outside the gene matches. Per the study methods: Estimated nucleated cell counts came from reference gene primer amplification. Sequencing used immunoSEQ multiplex PCR; TCRdb keeps in-frame clones, though not all of them. The V and J calls and clone size are taken from that table; D and trimming were inferred from the DNA. Here the sample spans roughly 260,000 clones, 86% being singletons. The sequence derives from a man between 35 and 55 years old who had recovered from COVID-19. Input material: peripheral blood. The chain links TRBV29-1 to TRBJ2-1; the match to TRBD1 covers 7 bases. The CDR3 coding sequence is TGCAGCACCTCGACAGGGTACAATGAGCAGTTCTTC. This translates into CSTSTGYNEQFF.